What follows describes a single TCR beta chain. Its antigen is not identified. These data come from a study of T cell responses to AZD1222 COVID-19 vaccine. The CDR3 is made up of 13 amino acids. CDR1 MNHNY and CDR2 SVGAGI come from the germline V gene (reference sequence). V dropped 2 bases and J dropped 7 bases, with 11 bases sitting between them. Sequenced by immunoSEQ multiplex PCR; TCRdb stores in-frame clones only, minus some. The sample has about 130,000 clones; over 85% are singletons. Findings and caveats of the study: A mostly white British donor set with more females was recruited, and clonal diversity was possibly underestimated. Repertoire samples came only from after the peak T cell response. Increased Spike-specific TCR breadth and depth were observed after two AZD1222 doses.

The chain carries TRBV6-6 and TRBJ1-2; perhaps TRBD1 as D (6 bases). The receptor was derived from an adult in good health. The source material was peripheral blood, sampled on day 0 of AZD1222 vaccination. CDR3 coding DNA: TGTGCCAGCAGTTACAAGACAGGTTTTGGCTACACCTTC. Its translation is CASSYKTGFGYTF.